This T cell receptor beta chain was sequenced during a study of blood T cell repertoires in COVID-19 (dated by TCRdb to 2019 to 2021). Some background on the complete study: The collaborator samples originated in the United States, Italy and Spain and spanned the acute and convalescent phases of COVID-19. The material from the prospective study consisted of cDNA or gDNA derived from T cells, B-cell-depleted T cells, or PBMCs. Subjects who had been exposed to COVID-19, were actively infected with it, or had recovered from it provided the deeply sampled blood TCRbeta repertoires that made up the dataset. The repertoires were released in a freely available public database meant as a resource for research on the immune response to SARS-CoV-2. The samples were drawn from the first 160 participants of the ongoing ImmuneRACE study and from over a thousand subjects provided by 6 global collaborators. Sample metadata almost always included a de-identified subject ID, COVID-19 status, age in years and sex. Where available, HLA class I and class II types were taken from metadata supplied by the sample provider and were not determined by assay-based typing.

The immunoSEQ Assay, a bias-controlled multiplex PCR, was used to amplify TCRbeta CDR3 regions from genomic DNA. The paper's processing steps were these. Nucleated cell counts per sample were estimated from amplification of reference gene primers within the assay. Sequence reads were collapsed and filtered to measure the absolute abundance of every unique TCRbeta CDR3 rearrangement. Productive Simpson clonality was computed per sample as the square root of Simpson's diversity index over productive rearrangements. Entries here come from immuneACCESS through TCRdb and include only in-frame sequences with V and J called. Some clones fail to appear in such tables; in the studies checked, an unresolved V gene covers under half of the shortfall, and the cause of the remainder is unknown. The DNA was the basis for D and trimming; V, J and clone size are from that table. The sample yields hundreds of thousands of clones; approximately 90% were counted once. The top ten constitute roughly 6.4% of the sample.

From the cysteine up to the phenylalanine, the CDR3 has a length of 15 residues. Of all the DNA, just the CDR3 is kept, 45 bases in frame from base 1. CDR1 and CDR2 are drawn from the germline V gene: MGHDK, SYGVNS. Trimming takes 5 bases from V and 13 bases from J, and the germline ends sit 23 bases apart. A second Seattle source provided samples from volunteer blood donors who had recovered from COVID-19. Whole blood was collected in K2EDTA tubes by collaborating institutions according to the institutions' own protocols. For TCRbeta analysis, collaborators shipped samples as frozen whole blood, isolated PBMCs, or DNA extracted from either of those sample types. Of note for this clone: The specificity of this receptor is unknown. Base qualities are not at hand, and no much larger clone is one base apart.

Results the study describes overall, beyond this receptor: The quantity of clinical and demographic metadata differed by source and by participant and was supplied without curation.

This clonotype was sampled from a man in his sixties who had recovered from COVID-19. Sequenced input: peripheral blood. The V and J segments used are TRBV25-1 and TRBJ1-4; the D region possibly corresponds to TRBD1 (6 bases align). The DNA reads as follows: TGTGCCAGCAGTTTACGGACAGCTTATCGCAGAGGACTGTTTTTT. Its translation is CASSLRTAYRRGLFF.